This is a list of T cell receptor beta chains from one sample in a study of CD8+CD57+ T cells in acquired aplastic anemia. MiXCR, run by TCRdb on the reads, gives a single entry per CDR3 protein. The repertoire holds hundreds of thousands of distinct CDR3 sequences, with about a third as singletons. Sequenced sample: sorted CD4+, CD8+, or CD8+CD57+ T cells (not recorded which) from PBMCs. The receptors derive from a human donor with aplastic anemia. CDR3s include the opening cysteine and the closing phenylalanine or tryptophan. The order of the fields is V gene, J gene, clone size, D gene, CDR3 DNA, CDR3 protein. A D gene is named only where the DNA matches it firmly. Where a row states a size, it is once, few, many or the class of an expanded clone; other rows omit it.

v_call: TRBV5-8; j_call: TRBJ1-1; clone_size: few; d_call: NA; cdr3_nt: TGTGCCAGCAGCGGCCAAGTACCTGAAGCTTTCTTT; cdr3_aa: CASSGQVPEAFF
v_call: TRBV15; j_call: TRBJ1-6; clone_size: many; d_call: NA; cdr3_nt: TGTGCCACCAGCAGAGACGGACCTGGCAGCAGCTCCTATAATTCACCCCTCCACTTT; cdr3_aa: CATSRDGPGSSSYNSPLHF
v_call: TRBV14; j_call: TRBJ1-4; clone_size: NA; d_call: TRBD1; cdr3_nt: TGTGCCAGCAGCCTAGACAGGGGGCGAGGTGAAAAACTGTTTTTT; cdr3_aa: CASSLDRGRGEKLFF
v_call: TRBV19; j_call: TRBJ2-5; clone_size: once; d_call: NA; cdr3_nt: TGTGCCGGTAGTTTAGCAGCACAAGAGACCCAGTACTTC; cdr3_aa: CAGSLAAQETQYF
v_call: TRBV12-5; j_call: TRBJ2-1; clone_size: NA; d_call: NA; cdr3_nt: TGTGCTAGTGCCCCACCAGGGGGAGGCAATGAGCAGTTCTTC; cdr3_aa: CASAPPGGGNEQFF
v_call: TRBV4-1; j_call: TRBJ2-3; clone_size: NA; d_call: NA; cdr3_nt: TGCGCCAGCTCACCTGAGGGGGGGAGCACAGATACGCAGTATTTT; cdr3_aa: CASSPEGGSTDTQYF
v_call: TRBV9; j_call: TRBJ2-4; clone_size: NA; d_call: NA; cdr3_nt: TGTGCCAGCAGCTCACCCGGGACGACCCCGGCCAAAAACATTCAGTACTTC; cdr3_aa: CASSSPGTTPAKNIQYF
v_call: TRBV2; j_call: TRBJ2-5; clone_size: many; d_call: TRBD1; cdr3_nt: TGTGCCAGCCGTATAGACAGGGAAGAGACCCAGTACTTC; cdr3_aa: CASRIDREETQYF
v_call: TRBV20-1; j_call: TRBJ2-7; clone_size: NA; d_call: NA; cdr3_nt: TGCAGTGCTAGCTTTGGAACGGGGCCGTCTTACGAGCAGTACTTC; cdr3_aa: CSASFGTGPSYEQYF
v_call: TRBV10-3; j_call: TRBJ1-2; clone_size: NA; d_call: TRBD1; cdr3_nt: TGTGCCAGCAGTGTTCGGACAGGGGACATTTATGGCTACACCTTC; cdr3_aa: CASSVRTGDIYGYTF
v_call: TRBV7-9; j_call: TRBJ1-5; clone_size: many; d_call: NA; cdr3_nt: TGTGCCAGCAGCTCTGACAGTAGCAATCAGCCCCAGCATTTT; cdr3_aa: CASSSDSSNQPQHF
v_call: TRBV24-1; j_call: TRBJ2-3; clone_size: few; d_call: NA; cdr3_nt: TGTGCCACCAGTGAGGCAGGCGCAGATACGCAGTATTTT; cdr3_aa: CATSEAGADTQYF
v_call: TRBV2; j_call: TRBJ1-2; clone_size: many; d_call: NA; cdr3_nt: TGTGCCAGCGACGGACAGTACTATGGCTACACCTTC; cdr3_aa: CASDGQYYGYTF
v_call: TRBV11-2; j_call: TRBJ2-2; clone_size: NA; d_call: TRBD2; cdr3_nt: TGTGCCAGCAGCTTGGGACTAGTCAACATCGGGGAGCTGTTTTTT; cdr3_aa: CASSLGLVNIGELFF
v_call: TRBV5-1; j_call: TRBJ2-1; clone_size: NA; d_call: TRBD1; cdr3_nt: TGCGCCAGCAGCTACCCACAGGGGAATGAGCAGTTCTTC; cdr3_aa: CASSYPQGNEQFF
v_call: TRBV20-1; j_call: TRBJ1-6; clone_size: many; d_call: TRBD1; cdr3_nt: TGCAGTGCAAGGGACAGGGGAGATTCACCCCTCCACTTT; cdr3_aa: CSARDRGDSPLHF
v_call: TRBV19; j_call: TRBJ1-6; clone_size: few; d_call: TRBD1; cdr3_nt: TGTGCCAGTAGTAGACAGGGACCCAACTCACCCCTCCACTTT; cdr3_aa: CASSRQGPNSPLHF
v_call: TRBV20-1; j_call: TRBJ1-5; clone_size: few; d_call: NA; cdr3_nt: TGCAGTGCTACTGATAGCCAGCCCCAGCATTTT; cdr3_aa: CSATDSQPQHF
v_call: TRBV7-3; j_call: TRBJ1-6; clone_size: few; d_call: NA; cdr3_nt: TGTGCCAGCAGCTTGACCGGGACGGAGAGTTCACCCCTCCACTTT; cdr3_aa: CASSLTGTESSPLHF
v_call: TRBV20-1; j_call: TRBJ1-2; clone_size: many; d_call: NA; cdr3_nt: TGCAGTGCAACAGACGGGAACTATGGCTACACCTTC; cdr3_aa: CSATDGNYGYTF
v_call: TRBV6-5; j_call: TRBJ2-7; clone_size: few; d_call: TRBD2; cdr3_nt: TGTGCCATCAGTTACGAAGCGGGAGGGCTCGGCGAGCAGTACTTC; cdr3_aa: CAISYEAGGLGEQYF
v_call: TRBV20-1; j_call: TRBJ2-4; clone_size: NA; d_call: NA; cdr3_nt: TGCAGTGCTAGGCCCCCCGGGACCGTGAAAAACATTCAGTACTTC; cdr3_aa: CSARPPGTVKNIQYF
v_call: TRBV24-1; j_call: TRBJ2-1; clone_size: many; d_call: NA; cdr3_nt: TGTGCCACCAGCTTAGACAGGAGCCTCTCCTACAATGAGCAGTTCTTC; cdr3_aa: CATSLDRSLSYNEQFF
v_call: TRBV12-3/TRBV12-4; j_call: TRBJ1-5; clone_size: NA; d_call: NA; cdr3_nt: TGTGCCAGCAGTGACAGGCTAGCAAATCAGCCCCAGCATTTT; cdr3_aa: CASSDRLANQPQHF
v_call: TRBV15; j_call: TRBJ2-7; clone_size: NA; d_call: NA; cdr3_nt: TGTGCCACCAGCAGAGATTCGGGGGAAGGCGAGCAGTACTTC; cdr3_aa: CATSRDSGEGEQYF
v_call: TRBV20-1; j_call: TRBJ1-5; clone_size: NA; d_call: NA; cdr3_nt: TGCAGTGCTAGAAGACGGCCATATAGCAATCAGCCCCAGCATTTT; cdr3_aa: CSARRRPYSNQPQHF
v_call: TRBV25-1; j_call: TRBJ2-2; clone_size: many; d_call: NA; cdr3_nt: TGTGCCAGCAGTAATGCGGGCAGCACCGGGGAGCTGTTTTTT; cdr3_aa: CASSNAGSTGELFF
v_call: TRBV19; j_call: TRBJ2-7; clone_size: NA; d_call: NA; cdr3_nt: TGTGCCAGTAGTATAGTGGACAGCGAGCAGTACTTC; cdr3_aa: CASSIVDSEQYF
v_call: TRBV20-1; j_call: TRBJ1-2; clone_size: few; d_call: NA; cdr3_nt: TGCAGTGCTAGAGTGGAAATGGAAGCACCCCTCTATGGCTACACCTTC; cdr3_aa: CSARVEMEAPLYGYTF
v_call: TRBV6-1; j_call: TRBJ1-2; clone_size: NA; d_call: NA; cdr3_nt: TGTGCCTGCCGAGTAGACCTTGTACCGGTCTTGAAACCTGGCTACACCTTC; cdr3_aa: CACRVDLVPVLKPGYTF
v_call: TRBV24-1; j_call: TRBJ1-2; clone_size: NA; d_call: NA; cdr3_nt: TGTGCCGCCAGTGACGTGACAGGAGACTATGGCTACACCTTC; cdr3_aa: CAASDVTGDYGYTF
v_call: TRBV5-1; j_call: TRBJ2-1; clone_size: NA; d_call: NA; cdr3_nt: TGCGCCAGCAGCTTGTCACTAGTGCTGAATGAGCAGTTCTTC; cdr3_aa: CASSLSLVLNEQFF
v_call: TRBV5-1; j_call: TRBJ1-1; clone_size: NA; d_call: NA; cdr3_nt: TGCGCCAGCAGCTTATTCGAGGGACTGAACACTGAAGCTTTCTTT; cdr3_aa: CASSLFEGLNTEAFF
v_call: TRBV2; j_call: TRBJ2-2; clone_size: NA; d_call: TRBD1; cdr3_nt: TGTGCCAGCAGTGGGACAGGGTGGAGCGGGGAGCTGTTTTTT; cdr3_aa: CASSGTGWSGELFF
v_call: TRBV13; j_call: TRBJ1-1; clone_size: NA; d_call: TRBD1; cdr3_nt: TGTGCCAGCAGCACGGACAGGGGGCGCCGGGACACTGAAGCTTTCTTT; cdr3_aa: CASSTDRGRRDTEAFF
v_call: TRBV7-2; j_call: TRBJ2-7; clone_size: many; d_call: NA; cdr3_nt: TGTGCCAGCAGCCTAACAGCGGAGTTTGGGGAGCAGTACTTC; cdr3_aa: CASSLTAEFGEQYF
v_call: TRBV30; j_call: TRBJ2-2; clone_size: NA; d_call: NA; cdr3_nt: TGTGCCTGGTCCCGCAGCGGGGAGCTGTTTTTT; cdr3_aa: CAWSRSGELFF
v_call: TRBV5-1; j_call: TRBJ2-3; clone_size: few; d_call: TRBD2; cdr3_nt: TGCGCCAGCAGCCGGACACTAGCGGGGACGCGCACAGATACGCAGTATTTT; cdr3_aa: CASSRTLAGTRTDTQYF
v_call: TRBV20-1; j_call: TRBJ2-1; clone_size: many; d_call: NA; cdr3_nt: TGCAGTGCTAGAGTCCAGGAGTACAATGAGCAGTTCTTC; cdr3_aa: CSARVQEYNEQFF
v_call: TRBV19; j_call: TRBJ2-3; clone_size: many; d_call: NA; cdr3_nt: TGTGCCAGTAGTGGAGGAGCTAGCAATACGCAGTATTTT; cdr3_aa: CASSGGASNTQYF
v_call: TRBV7-6; j_call: TRBJ2-5; clone_size: NA; d_call: NA; cdr3_nt: TGTGCCAGCAGCTTCACAGGAATCCAAGAGACCCAGTACTTC; cdr3_aa: CASSFTGIQETQYF
v_call: TRBV9; j_call: TRBJ2-7; clone_size: many; d_call: NA; cdr3_nt: TGTGCCAGCAGCGTAGCTCCCGGGACCCACCTCGAGCAGTACTTC; cdr3_aa: CASSVAPGTHLEQYF
v_call: TRBV19; j_call: TRBJ2-4; clone_size: NA; d_call: NA; cdr3_nt: TGTGCCAGTAGTTTTTTGGCCAAAAACATTCAGTACTTC; cdr3_aa: CASSFLAKNIQYF
v_call: TRBV5-6; j_call: TRBJ1-5; clone_size: few; d_call: TRBD1; cdr3_nt: TGTGCCAGCAGCCACACGCTACAGGGGGCGCTTGGCAATCAGCCCCAGCATTTT; cdr3_aa: CASSHTLQGALGNQPQHF
v_call: TRBV20-1; j_call: TRBJ1-2; clone_size: many; d_call: NA; cdr3_nt: TGCAGTGCAAGTCGGGGGCCGTCGGAGAATGGCTACACCTTC; cdr3_aa: CSASRGPSENGYTF
v_call: TRBV11-2; j_call: TRBJ2-5; clone_size: few; d_call: TRBD2; cdr3_nt: TGTGCCAGCAGCGCACGCGGGAGGCAAGAGACCCAGTACTTC; cdr3_aa: CASSARGRQETQYF
v_call: TRBV7-8; j_call: TRBJ2-5; clone_size: NA; d_call: NA; cdr3_nt: TGTGCCATCAGCTTCTTCCCCAGCCAAGAGACCCAGTACTTC; cdr3_aa: CAISFFPSQETQYF
v_call: TRBV12-3/TRBV12-4; j_call: TRBJ2-1; clone_size: NA; d_call: TRBD2; cdr3_nt: TGTGCCAGCAGTTTCGGGGGGGCCTACAATGAGCAGTTCTTC; cdr3_aa: CASSFGGAYNEQFF
v_call: TRBV14; j_call: TRBJ1-1; clone_size: NA; d_call: NA; cdr3_nt: TGTGCCAGCTCACCACGGGCGACAGATAAGAACACTGAAGCTTTCTTT; cdr3_aa: CASSPRATDKNTEAFF
v_call: TRBV29-1; j_call: TRBJ1-3; clone_size: many; d_call: NA; cdr3_nt: TGCAGCGTATACTCTGGAAACACCATATATTTT; cdr3_aa: CSVYSGNTIYF
v_call: TRBV5-6; j_call: TRBJ2-6; clone_size: many; d_call: NA; cdr3_nt: TGTGCCAGTCACGGTACTGGGGCCAACGTCCTGACTTTC; cdr3_aa: CASHGTGANVLTF
v_call: TRBV5-1; j_call: TRBJ1-2; clone_size: many; d_call: TRBD1; cdr3_nt: TGCGCCAGCAGCTTGGACAGGGGGCAAGGGGGCTACACCTTC; cdr3_aa: CASSLDRGQGGYTF
v_call: TRBV6-5; j_call: TRBJ1-6; clone_size: NA; d_call: NA; cdr3_nt: TGTGTCAGCAGTTACTCTACGACAGGTATAGGTTCACCCCTCCACTTT; cdr3_aa: CVSSYSTTGIGSPLHF
v_call: TRBV6-1; j_call: TRBJ1-3; clone_size: NA; d_call: NA; cdr3_nt: TGTGCCAGCAGTGGCCGGGACCCTGGAAACACCATATATTTT; cdr3_aa: CASSGRDPGNTIYF
v_call: TRBV2; j_call: TRBJ1-2; clone_size: many; d_call: TRBD1; cdr3_nt: TGTGCCAGCAGTGAAGCGCTAGGGGACAGCTATGGCTACACCTTC; cdr3_aa: CASSEALGDSYGYTF
v_call: TRBV6-5; j_call: TRBJ1-6; clone_size: few; d_call: TRBD1; cdr3_nt: TGTGCCAGCAGTTACGGGACAGGGGTTTCACCCCTCCACTTT; cdr3_aa: CASSYGTGVSPLHF
v_call: TRBV20-1; j_call: TRBJ1-1; clone_size: few; d_call: TRBD1; cdr3_nt: TGCAGTGCCTTCCCGACAGGGAAGAACACTGAAGCTTTCTTT; cdr3_aa: CSAFPTGKNTEAFF